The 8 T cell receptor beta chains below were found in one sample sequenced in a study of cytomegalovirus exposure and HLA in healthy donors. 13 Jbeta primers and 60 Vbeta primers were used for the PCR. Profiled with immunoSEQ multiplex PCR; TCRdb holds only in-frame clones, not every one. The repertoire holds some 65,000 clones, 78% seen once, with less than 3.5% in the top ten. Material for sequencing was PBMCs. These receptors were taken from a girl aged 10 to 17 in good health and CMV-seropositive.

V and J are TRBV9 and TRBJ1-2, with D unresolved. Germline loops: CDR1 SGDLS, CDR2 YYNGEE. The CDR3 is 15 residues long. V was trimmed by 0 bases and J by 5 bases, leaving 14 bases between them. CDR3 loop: CASSVGTATLYGYTF. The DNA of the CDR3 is TGTGCCAGCAGCGTAGGAACAGCAACTCTTTATGGCTACACCTTC.

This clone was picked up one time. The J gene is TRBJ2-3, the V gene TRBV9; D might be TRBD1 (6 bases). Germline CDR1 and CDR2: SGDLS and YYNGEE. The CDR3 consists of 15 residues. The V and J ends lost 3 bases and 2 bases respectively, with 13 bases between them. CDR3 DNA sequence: TGTGCCAGCAGCGCCGGGACATTAGACACAGATACGCAGTATTTT. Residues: CASSAGTLDTDTQYF.

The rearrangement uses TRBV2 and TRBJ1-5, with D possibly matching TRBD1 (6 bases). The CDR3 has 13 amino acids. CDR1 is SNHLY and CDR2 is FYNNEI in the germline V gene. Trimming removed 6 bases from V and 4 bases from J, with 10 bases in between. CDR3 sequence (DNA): TGTGCCAGCAGGCCGACAGGTAATCAGCCCCAGCATTTT. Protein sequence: CASRPTGNQPQHF.

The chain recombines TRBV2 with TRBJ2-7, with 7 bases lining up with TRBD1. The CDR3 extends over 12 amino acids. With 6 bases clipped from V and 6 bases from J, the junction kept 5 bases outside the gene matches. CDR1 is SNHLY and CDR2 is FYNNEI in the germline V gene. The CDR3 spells CASRQQGTEQYF. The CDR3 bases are TGTGCCAGCAGGCAACAGGGGACCGAGCAGTACTTC.

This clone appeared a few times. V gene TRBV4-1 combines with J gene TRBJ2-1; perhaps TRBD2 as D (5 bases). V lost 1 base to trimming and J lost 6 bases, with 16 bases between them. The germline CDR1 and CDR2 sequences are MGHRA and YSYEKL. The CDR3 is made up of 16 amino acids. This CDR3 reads CASSQVGLAAINEQFF. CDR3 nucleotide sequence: TGCGCCAGCAGCCAAGTAGGGCTAGCTGCCATCAATGAGCAGTTCTTC.

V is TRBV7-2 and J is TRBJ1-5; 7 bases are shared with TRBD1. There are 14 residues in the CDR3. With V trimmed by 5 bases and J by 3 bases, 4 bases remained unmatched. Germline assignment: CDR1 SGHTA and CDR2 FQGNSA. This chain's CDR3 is CASSPGQHNQPQHF. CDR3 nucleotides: TGTGCCAGCAGCCCGGGACAGCACAATCAGCCCCAGCATTTT.

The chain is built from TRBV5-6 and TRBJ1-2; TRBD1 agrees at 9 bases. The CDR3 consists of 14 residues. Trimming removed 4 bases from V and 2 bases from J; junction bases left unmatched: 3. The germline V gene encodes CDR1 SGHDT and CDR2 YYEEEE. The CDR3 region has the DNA TGTGCCAGCAGCCACAGGGGGCGCAACTATGGCTACACCTTC. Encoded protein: CASSHRGRNYGYTF.

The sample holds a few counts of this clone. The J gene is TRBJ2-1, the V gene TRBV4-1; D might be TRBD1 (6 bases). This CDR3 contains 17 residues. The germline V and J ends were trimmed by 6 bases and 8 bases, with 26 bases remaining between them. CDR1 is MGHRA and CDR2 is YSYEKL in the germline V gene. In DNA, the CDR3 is TGCGCCAGCAGTGATTTATCCAGACGGGACACCGAGGATGAGCAGTTCTTC. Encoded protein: CASSDLSRRDTEDEQFF.